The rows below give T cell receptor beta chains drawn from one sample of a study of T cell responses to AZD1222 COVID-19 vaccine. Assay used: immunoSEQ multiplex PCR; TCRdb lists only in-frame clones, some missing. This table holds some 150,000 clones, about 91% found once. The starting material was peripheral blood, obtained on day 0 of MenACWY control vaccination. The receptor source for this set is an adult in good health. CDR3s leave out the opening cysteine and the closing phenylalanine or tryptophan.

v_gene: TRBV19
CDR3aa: ASTMGKGPGGSPLH

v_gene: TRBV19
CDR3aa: ASTSPGQNTEAF

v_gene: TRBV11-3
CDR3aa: ASSLDPSGREQF

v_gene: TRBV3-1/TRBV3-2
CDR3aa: ASSPWTGLNYGYT

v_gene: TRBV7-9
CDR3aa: ASSPPSEPEAF

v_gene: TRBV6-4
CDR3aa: ASSGQVNTGELF

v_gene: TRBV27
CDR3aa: ASSLSLRGARELF

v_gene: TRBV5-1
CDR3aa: ASRGTPGGYEQY

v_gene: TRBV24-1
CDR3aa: ATSGRGSGAFSHPYGYT

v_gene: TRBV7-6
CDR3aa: ASSSGGLEQY

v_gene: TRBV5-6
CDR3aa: ASSFSGSYNEQF

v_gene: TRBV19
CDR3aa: ASSTTGGSEKLF

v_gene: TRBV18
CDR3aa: ASSPRVVNEQF

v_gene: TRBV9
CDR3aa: ASSVAGAPLGETQY

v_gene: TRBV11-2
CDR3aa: ASSLERAHTEAF

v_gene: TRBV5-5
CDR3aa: ASSLGVRSADQTYEQY

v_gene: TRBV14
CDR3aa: ASSHRLATNEKLF

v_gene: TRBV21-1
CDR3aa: ASSKARSPSGNLNEQF

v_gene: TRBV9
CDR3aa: ASSVISEGEQY

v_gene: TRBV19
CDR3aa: ASSIRAADQPQH

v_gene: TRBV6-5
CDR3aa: ASSYLAGGPRNEQF

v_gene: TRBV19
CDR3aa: ASKKQDRAYGYT

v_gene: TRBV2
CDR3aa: ASRGTAGGLEGYT

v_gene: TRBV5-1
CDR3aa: ASSLLVGKNTEAF

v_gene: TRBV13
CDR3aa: ASRTGGSSYEQY

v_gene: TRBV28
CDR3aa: ASTNREKLF

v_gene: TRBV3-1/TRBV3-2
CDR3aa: ASSQPGLQNTGELF

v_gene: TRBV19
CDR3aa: ASSYSPIFNQPQH

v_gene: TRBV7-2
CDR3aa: ASSLVQGGTEAF

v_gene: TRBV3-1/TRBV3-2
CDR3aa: ASSQPPTGVANSPLH

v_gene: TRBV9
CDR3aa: ASTYHPSGRTRDEQF